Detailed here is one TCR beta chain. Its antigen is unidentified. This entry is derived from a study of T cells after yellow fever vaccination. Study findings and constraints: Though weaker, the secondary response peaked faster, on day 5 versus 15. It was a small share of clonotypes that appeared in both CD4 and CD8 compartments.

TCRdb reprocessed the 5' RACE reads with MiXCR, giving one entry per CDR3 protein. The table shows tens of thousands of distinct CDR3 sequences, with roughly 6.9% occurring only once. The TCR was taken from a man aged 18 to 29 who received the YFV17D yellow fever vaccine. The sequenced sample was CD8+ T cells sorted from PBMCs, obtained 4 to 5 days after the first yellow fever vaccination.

The CDR3 DNA sequence: TGTGCCAGCAGCTTAACTGGGGGCGTCACAGATACGCAGTATTTT. Its translation: CASSLTGGVTDTQYF. The V gene is TRBV7-3, the J gene TRBJ2-3; D might be TRBD1 (6 bases). V shed 0 bases and J shed 2 bases, with 9 bases lying between them. The CDR3 is made up of 15 amino acids. CDR1 is SGHTA and CDR2 is FQGTGA in the germline V gene.